The rows below give T cell receptor beta chains drawn from one sample of a study of blood T cell repertoires in COVID-19. Using immunoSEQ multiplex PCR, the repertoire was profiled, and TCRdb retains in-frame clones only, with some absent. The sample carries some 370,000 clones, around four fifths recorded once. Sequencing was done on a sample of PBMCs or T cells enriched from blood (not recorded which). All receptors come from a woman in her fifties or sixties who had recovered from COVID-19. Each CDR3 is given with its conserved first and last residue. The D gene is left open where the match is weak. Clone size is shown for a subset of rows, as once, few, many or a class of expanded clone.

CDR3 length: 14
D gene: TRBD2
J gene: TRBJ2-1
clone size: -
V gene: TRBV30
CDR3 DNA: TGTGCCTGGGGGACGGGACTAGCGGGACAAGAGCAGTTCTTC
CDR3 protein: CAWGTGLAGQEQFF

CDR3 length: 17
D gene: TRBD1
J gene: TRBJ2-7
clone size: -
V gene: TRBV2
CDR3 DNA: TGTGCCAGCAGTGGGGGGAATCCGGGACAGATGTCCTACGAGCAGTACTTC
CDR3 protein: CASSGGNPGQMSYEQYF

CDR3 length: 21
D gene: TRBD2
J gene: TRBJ2-3
clone size: -
V gene: TRBV27
CDR3 DNA: TGTGCCAGCAGTCCACTCCGACTAGCCGCCCGTCCACCCCCAAGCACAGATACGCAGTATTTT
CDR3 protein: CASSPLRLAARPPPSTDTQYF

CDR3 length: 16
D gene: TRBD1
J gene: TRBJ1-2
clone size: -
V gene: TRBV25-1
CDR3 DNA: TGTGCCAGCAGTGAACCACAGGGGGACCGGGGCTATGGCTACACCTTC
CDR3 protein: CASSEPQGDRGYGYTF

CDR3 length: 16
D gene: TRBD2
J gene: TRBJ2-1
clone size: -
V gene: TRBV2
CDR3 DNA: TGTGCCAGCAGTTCGGGACTAGGGGAGATATACAATGAGCAGTTCTTC
CDR3 protein: CASSSGLGEIYNEQFF

CDR3 length: 15
D gene: -
J gene: TRBJ2-7
clone size: few
V gene: TRBV21-1
CDR3 DNA: TGTGCCAGTTCTAAAGCCCGGGACAGCAACTACGAGCAGTACTTC
CDR3 protein: CASSKARDSNYEQYF

CDR3 length: 14
D gene: -
J gene: TRBJ1-4
clone size: -
V gene: TRBV7-9
CDR3 DNA: TGTGCCAGCAGCTATTCAGGGTCTAATGAAAAACTGTTTTTT
CDR3 protein: CASSYSGSNEKLFF

CDR3 length: 15
D gene: -
J gene: TRBJ2-2
clone size: -
V gene: TRBV18
CDR3 DNA: TGTGCCAGCTCACCACCGGTCATCCGGTCCGGGGAGCTGTTTTTT
CDR3 protein: CASSPPVIRSGELFF

CDR3 length: 15
D gene: TRBD2
J gene: TRBJ2-5
clone size: -
V gene: TRBV11-2
CDR3 DNA: TGTGCCAGCAGCCAAACGGGACTAGCGGGGGAGACCCAGTACTTC
CDR3 protein: CASSQTGLAGETQYF

CDR3 length: 15
D gene: TRBD2
J gene: TRBJ2-1
clone size: -
V gene: TRBV29-1
CDR3 DNA: TGCAGCGTCCGCCGAATCACTAGCGGGGGGGACGAGCGGTTCTTC
CDR3 protein: CSVRRITSGGDERFF

CDR3 length: 19
D gene: TRBD1
J gene: TRBJ1-3
clone size: -
V gene: TRBV18
CDR3 DNA: TGTGCCAGCTCACCCCCAAACCGGGACAGGGGAGAGGATTGGAACACCATATATTTT
CDR3 protein: CASSPPNRDRGEDWNTIYF

CDR3 length: 15
D gene: -
J gene: TRBJ1-3
clone size: few
V gene: TRBV11-3
CDR3 DNA: TGTGCCAGCAGCTTAGATAGAGGATCTGGAAACACCATATATTTT
CDR3 protein: CASSLDRGSGNTIYF

CDR3 length: 14
D gene: TRBD2
J gene: TRBJ2-7
clone size: once
V gene: TRBV5-1
CDR3 DNA: TGCGCCAGCAGCCCCCCCAGCGGGGACTACGAGCAGTACTTC
CDR3 protein: CASSPPSGDYEQYF

CDR3 length: 13
D gene: -
J gene: TRBJ1-2
clone size: -
V gene: TRBV9
CDR3 DNA: TGTGCCAGCAGCGCCCGCGGGGTAGAGGTCCACACCTTC
CDR3 protein: CASSARGVEVHTF

CDR3 length: 13
D gene: -
J gene: TRBJ1-1
clone size: -
V gene: TRBV5-1
CDR3 DNA: TGCGCCAGCAGCCAAACCGGGGTGACTGAAGCTTTCTTT
CDR3 protein: CASSQTGVTEAFF

CDR3 length: 13
D gene: -
J gene: TRBJ1-1
clone size: -
V gene: TRBV5-4
CDR3 DNA: TGTGCCAGCAGAATGACAGCGAACACTGAAGCTTTCTTT
CDR3 protein: CASRMTANTEAFF

CDR3 length: 15
D gene: -
J gene: TRBJ2-2
clone size: -
V gene: TRBV18
CDR3 DNA: TGTGCCAGCTCAGCTGCGGGAAGCCGGACCGGGGAGCTGTTTTTT
CDR3 protein: CASSAAGSRTGELFF

CDR3 length: 15
D gene: -
J gene: TRBJ2-2
clone size: -
V gene: TRBV7-3
CDR3 DNA: TGTGCCAGCAGCCACGCACCACTTAACACCGGGGAGCTGTTTTTT
CDR3 protein: CASSHAPLNTGELFF

CDR3 length: 12
D gene: -
J gene: TRBJ2-3
clone size: -
V gene: TRBV11-2
CDR3 DNA: TGTGCCAGCAGCTTCTCCACAGATACGCAGTATTTT
CDR3 protein: CASSFSTDTQYF

CDR3 length: 17
D gene: -
J gene: TRBJ2-1
clone size: -
V gene: TRBV19
CDR3 DNA: TGTGCCAGTAGTATTGGAGGGGGGGCCACGGATGGGGTTGAGCAGTTCTTC
CDR3 protein: CASSIGGGATDGVEQFF

CDR3 length: 15
D gene: -
J gene: TRBJ2-1
clone size: few
V gene: TRBV3-1/TRBV3-2
CDR3 DNA: TGTGCCAGCAGCCAATTGGTGTTAGCGTGGAATGAGCAGTTCTTC
CDR3 protein: CASSQLVLAWNEQFF

CDR3 length: 11
D gene: -
J gene: TRBJ1-4
clone size: -
V gene: TRBV19
CDR3 DNA: TGTGCCAGTAGTATGAGTGAAAAACTGTTTTTT
CDR3 protein: CASSMSEKLFF

CDR3 length: 13
D gene: -
J gene: TRBJ2-1
clone size: -
V gene: TRBV19
CDR3 DNA: TGTGCCAGTAGCGGGGGAGGCTACAATGAGCAGTTCTTC
CDR3 protein: CASSGGGYNEQFF

CDR3 length: 16
D gene: TRBD2
J gene: TRBJ2-3
clone size: -
V gene: TRBV3-1/TRBV3-2
CDR3 DNA: TGTGCCAGCAGCCAAGATTCACTAGCGGGGACAGATACGCAGTATTTT
CDR3 protein: CASSQDSLAGTDTQYF

CDR3 length: 12
D gene: TRBD1
J gene: TRBJ1-5
clone size: -
V gene: TRBV29-1
CDR3 DNA: TGCAGCGTAGGACAGGGTAATCAGCCCCAGCATTTT
CDR3 protein: CSVGQGNQPQHF

CDR3 length: 15
D gene: TRBD1
J gene: TRBJ2-7
clone size: -
V gene: TRBV4-1
CDR3 DNA: TGCGCCAGCAGCCAAGATTACTCGGACAGGGACGAGCAGTACTTC
CDR3 protein: CASSQDYSDRDEQYF

CDR3 length: 15
D gene: -
J gene: TRBJ1-5
clone size: -
V gene: TRBV2
CDR3 DNA: TGTGCCAGCAGTGAATTGGCAGTGGGCAATCAGCCCCAGCATTTT
CDR3 protein: CASSELAVGNQPQHF

CDR3 length: 16
D gene: TRBD1
J gene: TRBJ1-2
clone size: -
V gene: TRBV19
CDR3 DNA: TGTGCCAGTAGTCTACTCCCCGGGACAGCTAACTATGGCTACACCTTC
CDR3 protein: CASSLLPGTANYGYTF

CDR3 length: 16
D gene: -
J gene: TRBJ2-4
clone size: -
V gene: TRBV21-1
CDR3 DNA: TGTGCCAGCAGCAACCGGGGGAGGCGTATAAAAAACATTCAGTACTTC
CDR3 protein: CASSNRGRRIKNIQYF

CDR3 length: 14
D gene: TRBD1
J gene: TRBJ1-2
clone size: few
V gene: TRBV9
CDR3 DNA: TGTGCCAGCAGCGTATCCGGGACAGACTATGGCTACACCTTC
CDR3 protein: CASSVSGTDYGYTF

CDR3 length: 14
D gene: -
J gene: TRBJ1-2
clone size: -
V gene: TRBV7-2
CDR3 DNA: TGTGCCAGCAGCTTAGAGCAGGGGCGGGGGGGCTACACCTTC
CDR3 protein: CASSLEQGRGGYTF

CDR3 length: 13
D gene: -
J gene: TRBJ1-1
clone size: once
V gene: TRBV2
CDR3 DNA: TGTGCCAGCAATCCTGACAGGAACACTGAAGCTTTCTTT
CDR3 protein: CASNPDRNTEAFF

CDR3 length: 14
D gene: -
J gene: TRBJ1-1
clone size: -
V gene: TRBV5-5
CDR3 DNA: TGTGCCAGCAGGATTGACCCAGGGAACACTGAAGCTTTCTTT
CDR3 protein: CASRIDPGNTEAFF

CDR3 length: 15
D gene: TRBD2
J gene: TRBJ2-5
clone size: -
V gene: TRBV11-2
CDR3 DNA: TGTGCCAGCAGCTCTTTCATCCAGCGGGGCGAGACCCAGTACTTC
CDR3 protein: CASSSFIQRGETQYF

CDR3 length: 13
D gene: -
J gene: TRBJ2-3
clone size: -
V gene: TRBV29-1
CDR3 DNA: TGCAGCGTTGCATCGGTGTTGGGGCCTACGCAGTATTTT
CDR3 protein: CSVASVLGPTQYF

CDR3 length: 17
D gene: TRBD2
J gene: TRBJ2-3
clone size: -
V gene: TRBV7-2
CDR3 DNA: TGTGCCAGCAGCTTAGCGCGACTAGCGGGAGGGGCAGATACGCAGTATTTT
CDR3 protein: CASSLARLAGGADTQYF

CDR3 length: 12
D gene: -
J gene: TRBJ1-2
clone size: -
V gene: TRBV29-1
CDR3 DNA: TGCAGCGCCGGGGGGCGGAACTATGGCTACACCTTC
CDR3 protein: CSAGGRNYGYTF

CDR3 length: 15
D gene: -
J gene: TRBJ1-5
clone size: -
V gene: TRBV28
CDR3 DNA: TGTGCCAGCAGTTCCCAGGGGAACAGCAATCAGCCCCAGCATTTT
CDR3 protein: CASSSQGNSNQPQHF

CDR3 length: 15
D gene: TRBD1
J gene: TRBJ1-2
clone size: -
V gene: TRBV5-1
CDR3 DNA: TGCGCCAGCAGCGCAGGACAGGGCTTCACCTATGGCTACACCTTC
CDR3 protein: CASSAGQGFTYGYTF

CDR3 length: 16
D gene: TRBD1
J gene: TRBJ1-1
clone size: -
V gene: TRBV28
CDR3 DNA: TGTGCCAGCAGTCGCCTAGGACAGGGTGGGCACACTGAAGCTTTCTTT
CDR3 protein: CASSRLGQGGHTEAFF

CDR3 length: 15
D gene: -
J gene: TRBJ1-1
clone size: -
V gene: TRBV18
CDR3 DNA: TGTGCCAGCTCATTCCAGTTCGGAGTTGGCACTGAAGCTTTCTTT
CDR3 protein: CASSFQFGVGTEAFF

CDR3 length: 15
D gene: TRBD1
J gene: TRBJ1-4
clone size: -
V gene: TRBV7-9
CDR3 DNA: TGTGCCAGCAGCTTGGCCGGACAGGATAATGAAAAACTGTTTTTT
CDR3 protein: CASSLAGQDNEKLFF

CDR3 length: 13
D gene: -
J gene: TRBJ1-1
clone size: -
V gene: TRBV5-1
CDR3 DNA: TGCGCCAGCAGCTTGGAGCAGGGCACTGAAGCTTTCTTT
CDR3 protein: CASSLEQGTEAFF

CDR3 length: 17
D gene: TRBD1
J gene: TRBJ2-3
clone size: -
V gene: TRBV28
CDR3 DNA: TGTGCCAGCAGAACTAGACCGGGACAGGGGGCTGCAGATACGCAGTATTTT
CDR3 protein: CASRTRPGQGAADTQYF

CDR3 length: 16
D gene: -
J gene: TRBJ1-5
clone size: -
V gene: TRBV5-8
CDR3 DNA: TGTGCCAGTTCCCGTACCCCCAACCAGGGCAATCAGCCCCAGCATTTT
CDR3 protein: CASSRTPNQGNQPQHF

CDR3 length: 14
D gene: -
J gene: TRBJ1-3
clone size: -
V gene: TRBV7-9
CDR3 DNA: TGTGCCAGCAGTCTGAGCACCTCTGGAAACACCATATATTTT
CDR3 protein: CASSLSTSGNTIYF

CDR3 length: 17
D gene: TRBD1
J gene: TRBJ1-5
clone size: -
V gene: TRBV12-5
CDR3 DNA: TGTGCTAGTGGTTTGGTACACAGGGGCGATAGCAATCAGCCCCAGCATTTT
CDR3 protein: CASGLVHRGDSNQPQHF

CDR3 length: 14
D gene: TRBD2
J gene: TRBJ2-7
clone size: -
V gene: TRBV4-3
CDR3 DNA: TGCGCCAGCAGCCAAGATCTCGGGGGGTACGAGCAGTACTTC
CDR3 protein: CASSQDLGGYEQYF

CDR3 length: 15
D gene: TRBD1
J gene: TRBJ2-1
clone size: -
V gene: TRBV9
CDR3 DNA: TGTGCCAGCAGCGTATCGGGACAGGCCTACAATGAGCAGTTCTTC
CDR3 protein: CASSVSGQAYNEQFF

CDR3 length: 14
D gene: -
J gene: TRBJ1-1
clone size: -
V gene: TRBV7-2
CDR3 DNA: TGTGCCAGCAGCTTAGTTGGGGGCGGCACTGAAGCTTTCTTT
CDR3 protein: CASSLVGGGTEAFF

CDR3 length: 11
D gene: -
J gene: TRBJ1-2
clone size: -
V gene: TRBV12-3/TRBV12-4
CDR3 DNA: TGTGCCAGCAGCCTCAGCTATGGCTACACCTTC
CDR3 protein: CASSLSYGYTF

CDR3 length: 12
D gene: TRBD2
J gene: TRBJ2-1
clone size: -
V gene: TRBV29-1
CDR3 DNA: TGCAGCGTCAGGACTAGTCTGCATGAGCAGTTCTTC
CDR3 protein: CSVRTSLHEQFF

CDR3 length: 13
D gene: -
J gene: TRBJ2-5
clone size: -
V gene: TRBV20-1
CDR3 DNA: TGCAGTGCTAGTCTTCGTACCGGAGAGACCCAGTACTTC
CDR3 protein: CSASLRTGETQYF